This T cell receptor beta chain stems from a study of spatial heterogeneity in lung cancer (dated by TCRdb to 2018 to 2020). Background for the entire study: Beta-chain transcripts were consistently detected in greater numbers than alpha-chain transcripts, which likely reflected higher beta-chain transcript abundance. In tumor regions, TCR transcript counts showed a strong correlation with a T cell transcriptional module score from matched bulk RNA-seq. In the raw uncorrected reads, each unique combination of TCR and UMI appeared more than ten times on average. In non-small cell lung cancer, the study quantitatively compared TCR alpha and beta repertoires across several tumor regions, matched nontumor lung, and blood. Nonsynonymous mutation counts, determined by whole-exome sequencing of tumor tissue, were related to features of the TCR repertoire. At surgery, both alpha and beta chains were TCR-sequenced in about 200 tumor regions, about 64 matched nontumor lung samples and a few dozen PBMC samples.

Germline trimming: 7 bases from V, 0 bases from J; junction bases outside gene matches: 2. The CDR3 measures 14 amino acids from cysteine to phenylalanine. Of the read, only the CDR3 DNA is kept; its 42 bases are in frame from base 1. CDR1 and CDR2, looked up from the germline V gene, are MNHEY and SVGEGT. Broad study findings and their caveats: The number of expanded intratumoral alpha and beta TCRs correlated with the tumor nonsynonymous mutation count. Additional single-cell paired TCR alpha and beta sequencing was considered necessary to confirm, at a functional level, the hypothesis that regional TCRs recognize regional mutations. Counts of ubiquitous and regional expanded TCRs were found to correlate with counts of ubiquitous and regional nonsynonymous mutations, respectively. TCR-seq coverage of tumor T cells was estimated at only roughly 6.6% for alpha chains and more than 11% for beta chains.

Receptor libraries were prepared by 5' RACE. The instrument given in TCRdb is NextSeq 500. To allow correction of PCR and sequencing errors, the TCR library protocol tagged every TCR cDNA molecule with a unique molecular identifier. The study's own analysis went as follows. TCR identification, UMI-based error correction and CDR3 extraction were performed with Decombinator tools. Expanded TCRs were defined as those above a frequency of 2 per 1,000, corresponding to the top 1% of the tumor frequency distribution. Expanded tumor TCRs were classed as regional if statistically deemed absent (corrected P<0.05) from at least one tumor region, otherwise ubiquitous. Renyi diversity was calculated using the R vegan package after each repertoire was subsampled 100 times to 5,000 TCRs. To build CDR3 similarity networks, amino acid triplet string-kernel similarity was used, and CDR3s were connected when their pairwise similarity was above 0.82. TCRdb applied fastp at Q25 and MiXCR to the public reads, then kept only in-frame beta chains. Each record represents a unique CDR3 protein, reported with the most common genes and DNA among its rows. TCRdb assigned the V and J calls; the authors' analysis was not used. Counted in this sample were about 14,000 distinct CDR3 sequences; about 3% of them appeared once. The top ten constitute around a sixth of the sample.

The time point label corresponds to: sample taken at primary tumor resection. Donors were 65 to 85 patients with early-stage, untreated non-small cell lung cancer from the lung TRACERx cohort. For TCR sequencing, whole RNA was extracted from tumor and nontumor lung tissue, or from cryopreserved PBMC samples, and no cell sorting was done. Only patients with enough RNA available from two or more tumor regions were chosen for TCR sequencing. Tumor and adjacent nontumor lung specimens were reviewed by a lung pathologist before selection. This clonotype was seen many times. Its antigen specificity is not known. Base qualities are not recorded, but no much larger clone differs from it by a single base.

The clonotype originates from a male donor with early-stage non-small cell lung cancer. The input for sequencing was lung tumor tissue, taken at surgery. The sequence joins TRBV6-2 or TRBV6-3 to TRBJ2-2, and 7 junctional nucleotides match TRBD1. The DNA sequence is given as TGTGCCAGCAAGGGACAGACGAACACCGGGGAGCTGTTTTTT. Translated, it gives CASKGQTNTGELFF.